The next 20 T cell receptor beta chains were all read from a single sample in a study of OX40 agonist ivuxolimab in advanced cancers. TCRdb's table, derived via immunoSEQ multiplex PCR, lists solely in-frame clones and lacks some. Of about 42,000 clones in the sample, roughly 84% were seen once. The starting material was CD4+ or CD8+ T cells sorted from blood, obtained in a trial of the OX40 agonist ivuxolimab. Receptor source: an adult with an advanced solid tumor such as melanoma, head and neck, liver or kidney cancer.

This clone was seen only a few times. The V gene is TRBV4-1, the J gene TRBJ2-1; tentative D call: TRBD1 (5 bases). The CDR3 runs 15 residues. Trimming stripped 1 base from V and 6 bases from J, with 13 bases between. From germline, CDR1 is MGHRA and CDR2 YSYEKL. CDR3 sequence: CASSQGKGFGNEQFF. In nucleotides, the CDR3 is TGCGCCAGCAGCCAAGGCAAGGGGTTTGGCAATGAGCAGTTCTTC.

This chain uses TRBV27 with TRBJ1-5; TRBD1 matches 7 bases. Trimming removed 4 bases from V and 6 bases from J; junction bases left unmatched: 9. This CDR3 has 15 amino acids. Germline lookup yields CDR1 MNHEY and CDR2 SMNVEV (reference sequence). The CDR3, as DNA: TGTGCCAGCAGTTCCTACGAGGGGGCAAGTCAGCCCCAGCATTTT. Its protein product is CASSSYEGASQPQHF.

The J gene is TRBJ2-1, the V gene TRBV28, with TRBD2 matching over 8 bases. CDR1 and CDR2 (germline): MDHEN, SYDVKM. J lost 7 bases, V lost 7 bases, and 15 bases had no gene match. The CDR3 is 16 residues long. This CDR3 reads CASILRGGLRENEQFF. Here the CDR3 DNA reads TGTGCCAGCATCCTTCGGGGGGGTTTAAGGGAAAATGAGCAGTTCTTC.

CDR3 sequence reads: CASSTPPGPQHF. CDR3 nucleotides: TGTGCCAGCAGCACCCCCCCGGGGCCCCAGCATTTT. V usage is TRBV6-1 and J usage is TRBJ1-5; D ambiguous. V lost 6 bases and J 9 bases, leaving 12 bases between the germline ends. Germline CDR1 and CDR2: MNHNS and SASEGT. The CDR3 covers 12 residues.

The chain links TRBV6-5 to TRBJ1-1, with 12 bases that match TRBD1. Germline CDR1 reads MNHEY; CDR2 reads SVGAGI. The CDR3 consists of 14 residues. J gave up 4 bases and V 8 bases, and 5 bases lay outside the gene matches. CDR3 amino acids: CASGGTGGFTEAFF. CDR3 bases: TGTGCCAGCGGGGGGACAGGGGGCTTCACTGAAGCTTTCTTT.

The V call is TRBV7-6, the J call TRBJ2-7, with D perhaps given as TRBD1 or TRBD2 (5 bases each). The CDR3 extends over 13 amino acids. V was pared by 0 bases and J by 6 bases, with 9 bases between. Germline-derived CDR1 and CDR2 are SGHVS and FNYEAQ. CDR3 in DNA: TGTGCCAGCAGCTTAGCGGGGGAAAGCGAGCAGTACGTC. Residues: CASSLAGESEQYV.

The rearrangement links TRBV2 to TRBJ1-4; no firm D call. CDR1 is SNHLY and CDR2 is FYNNEI in the germline V gene. This CDR3 has 16 amino acids. Trimming took 11 bases from V and 0 from J, leaving 19 bases between them. The CDR3 is CAGSRGFEATNEKLFF. The CDR3 DNA reads TGTGCCGGCTCGCGGGGATTTGAGGCAACTAATGAAAAACTGTTTTTT.

On this clone: Distinct nucleotide sequences in the sample also encode this CDR3. The chain employs TRBV4-3 and TRBJ2-7, with 8 bases that match TRBD1. Looked up from germline, CDR1 is LGHNA and CDR2 is YSLEER. The V gene end was trimmed by 6 bases and the J gene end by 1 base; junction bases not matched to a gene: 11. The CDR3 is made up of 16 amino acids. CDR3 sequence: CASSHSGTGESYEQYF. In DNA form, the CDR3 reads TGCGCCAGCAGTCATTCCGGGACAGGCGAGTCCTACGAGCAGTACTTC.

This chain links TRBV28 with TRBJ2-1; the D is unclear. The CDR3 is made up of 13 amino acids. Trimming stripped 3 bases from V and 4 bases from J, with 7 bases between. Germline CDR1 reads MDHEN; CDR2 reads SYDVKM. CDR3 protein: CASSFSKYNEQFF. CDR3 bases: TGTGCCAGCAGTTTCAGCAAGTACAATGAGCAGTTCTTC.

This chain joins TRBV27 and TRBJ1-2; 9 bases are a match to TRBD1. CDR1 and CDR2 (germline): MNHEY, SMNVEV (reference sequence). The CDR3 covers 15 residues. V lost 4 bases to trimming and J lost 8 bases; unmatched junction nucleotides: 11. The CDR3 protein is CASSSTGGKPDGYTF. CDR3 sequence (DNA): TGTGCCAGCAGTTCCACAGGGGGCAAGCCTGACGGCTACACCTTC.

This clone was counted only a few times. V is TRBV28 and J is TRBJ1-2; the D is unclear. Germline V gene sequence: CDR1 MDHEN, CDR2 SYDVKM. Trimming stripped 5 bases from V and 0 bases from J, with 10 bases between. The CDR3 sequence is 14 residues long. This CDR3 reads CASSRQEANYGYTF. DNA for the CDR3: TGTGCCAGCAGTAGGCAGGAGGCTAACTATGGCTACACCTTC.

This clone was seen once. The V gene is TRBV6-1, the J gene TRBJ1-2; 10 nucleotides line up with TRBD1. The ends lost 4 bases at V and 2 bases at J; junction bases unmatched: 4. The CDR3 contains 15 residues. Germline V gene lookup returns CDR1 MNHNS and CDR2 SASEGT. CDR3 sequence: CASSVGTGENYGYTF. The CDR3 DNA reads TGTGCCAGCAGTGTTGGGACAGGGGAAAACTATGGCTACACCTTC.

The V and J genes are TRBV27 and TRBJ1-5; D gene ambiguous. The CDR3 has 14 residues. Trimming removed 5 bases at V and 6 bases at J, with 14 bases between. CDR1 is MNHEY, CDR2 SMNVEV, per germline (reference sequence). This CDR3 is CASSPTGGFQPQHF. The CDR3 coding sequence is TGTGCCAGCAGTCCTACCGGAGGGTTTCAGCCCCAGCATTTT.

This clone appeared a few times. The J gene is TRBJ2-2, the V gene TRBV28; no clear D gene. V was pared by 6 bases and J by 3 bases, with 14 bases between. CDR1 MDHEN and CDR2 SYDVKM come from the germline V gene. The CDR3 length is 15 residues. This chain's CDR3 is CASSTSDQHTGELFF. Written as DNA, the CDR3 is TGTGCCAGCAGCACATCTGACCAGCACACCGGGGAGCTGTTTTTT.

A remark on this clone: Other DNA sequences in the same sample also yield this CDR3. This chain links TRBV9 with TRBJ2-5; D gene unclear. The CDR3 sequence is 13 residues long. CDR1 and CDR2 (germline): SGDLS, YYNGEE. V gave up 3 bases and J gave up 4 bases, with 10 bases separating them. CDR3: CASSAEGVETQYF. Written as DNA, the CDR3 is TGTGCCAGCAGCGCCGAAGGTGTAGAGACCCAGTACTTC.

The chain employs TRBV27 and TRBJ1-3, with D hard to call. The CDR3 runs to 12 residues. V was shortened by 2 bases and J by 13 bases, with 12 bases between the two germline ends. Germline-derived CDR1 and CDR2 are MNHEY and SMNVEV (reference sequence). The CDR3 DNA sequence: TGTGCCAGCAGTTTACCCCACGCCTTGATATATTTT. Protein sequence: CASSLPHALIYF.

The V and J genes are TRBV6-6 and TRBJ2-5, with 8 bases identical to TRBD1. Germline V gene lookup returns CDR1 MNHNY and CDR2 SVGAGI (reference sequence). There are 16 residues in the CDR3. V gave up 5 bases and J gave up 2 bases; unmatched junction bases: 10. Here the CDR3 reads CASSAPGQAKQETQYF. CDR3 nucleotides: TGTGCCAGCAGTGCTCCGGGACAGGCAAAACAAGAGACCCAGTACTTC.

This clone was found once. The V and J genes are TRBV28 and TRBJ1-2; 8 nucleotides line up with TRBD1. This CDR3 spans 15 amino acids. CDR1 and CDR2 (germline): MDHEN, SYDVKM. V shed 5 bases and J 0 bases; nucleotides not matched to a gene: 5. The CDR3: CASSKRTGPNYGYTF. The CDR3 DNA follows: TGTGCCAGCAGTAAACGGACAGGGCCTAACTATGGCTACACCTTC.

The chain couples TRBV27 to TRBJ1-2; 7 bases map to TRBD1. CDR1 and CDR2 (germline): MNHEY, SMNVEV (reference sequence). The V segment lost 4 bases and the J segment 1 base; nucleotides outside the gene matches: 3. The CDR3 sequence is 14 residues long. The CDR3: CASSWTGSNYGYTF. Written as DNA, the CDR3 is TGTGCCAGCAGTTGGACAGGAAGTAACTATGGCTACACCTTC.

In DNA, the CDR3 is TGTGCCAGCAGCTTAATGGCCAGAGAGCAGTTCTTC. Protein sequence: CASSLMAREQFF. The rearrangement joins TRBV7-9 to TRBJ2-1; D call uncertain. Trimming took off 2 bases at V and 10 bases at J, with 9 bases between the two ends. Looked up from germline, CDR1 is SEHNR and CDR2 is FQNEAQ (reference sequence). CDR3 length equals 12 residues. The full variable domain, its missing parts supplied by reference TRBV7-9 and TRBJ2-1, is DTGVSQNPRHKITKRGQNVTFRCDPISEHNRLYWYRQTLGQGPEFLTYFQNEAQLEKSRLLSDRFSAERPKGSFSTLEIQRTEQGDSAMYLCASSLMAREQFFGPGTRLTVL.